There are a few counts of the clone carrying this T cell receptor beta chain. Its target is not known. The sample comes from a study of cytomegalovirus exposure and HLA in healthy donors. Study-wide background: Earlier results showed roughly 120 million unique TCR beta sequences derived from approximately 180 million T cells. Falling in the Caucasian-associated ancestry cluster were about four fifths of under 500 genotyped donors. General observations from the study: Indistinguishability led to the exclusion of some V segments, TRBV6-2 and TRBV6-3 included. A missense DCLRE1C variant was associated with V- and J-gene trimming of TCR beta chains in a later analysis, and an independent cohort replicated the association.

The study ran its PCR with 60 Vbeta and 13 Jbeta primers. Clones were read by immunoSEQ multiplex PCR, and TCRdb kept only the in-frame ones, dropping some. This sample has about 95,000 clones, with roughly 80% found just once. The germline V gene has CDR1 SNHLY and CDR2 FYNNEI. The CDR3 contains 14 residues. V lost 7 bases and J lost 4, with 16 bases in between. The sample was PBMCs. The TCR originated in a man in his thirties or forties in good health and CMV-seropositive. V is TRBV2 and J is TRBJ1-2; tentative D call: TRBD1 (6 bases). As DNA, the CDR3 is TGTGCCAGCAAGGGGGACCGTGGCGGCTATGGCTACACCTTC. Translated: CASKGDRGGYGYTF.